These 27 T cell receptor beta chains were sequenced from one sample in a study of STAT3 mutations in large granular lymphocyte leukemia. Study results and caveats: Every T-LGLL patient had at least one immunodominant TCRbeta clonotype.

The antigens these receptors bind are not known. Only in-frame clones appear in the TCRdb table, and some are missing; sequencing was by immunoSEQ multiplex PCR. The sample consists of 10,000 or so clones, 88% of them appearing once. The material sequenced was peripheral blood mononuclear cells. These receptors originate from a man older than 75 with T-cell large granular lymphocyte leukemia. Some clones in this sample may be carry-over from other donors' samples.

This clone has just a few counts. The chain uses TRBV5-1 and TRBJ1-2; D unclear. V was shortened by 2 bases and J by 9 bases, with 14 bases between the two germline ends. Per the germline V gene, CDR1 is SGHRS and CDR2 is YFSETQ. The CDR3 length is 13 residues. CDR3 coding DNA: TGCGCCAGCAGCTTAGGCCAGCTAGAGCGCTACACCTTC. Translated, it gives CASSLGQLERYTF.

V gene TRBV9 combines with J gene TRBJ2-2; 7 bases agree with TRBD2. This CDR3 contains 15 residues. Germline V gene sequence: CDR1 SGDLS, CDR2 YYNGEE. The trim removed 4 bases at V and 5 bases at J, leaving 8 bases unmatched. CDR3 DNA: TGTGCCAGCAGCAGAGGACTAGTTGGGACCGGGGAGCTGTTTTTT. Translated: CASSRGLVGTGELFF.

The chain joins TRBV6-5 to TRBJ1-1; 10 positions agree with TRBD1. Germline loops: CDR1 MNHEY, CDR2 SVGAGI. The CDR3 contains 14 residues. V was pared by 7 bases and J by 10 bases, with 12 bases of the junction left unmatched. Here the CDR3 DNA reads TGTGCCAGCACCCCGACAGGGGGCGTCGGACCAGCTTTCTTT. The encoded protein is CASTPTGGVGPAFF.

The chain uses TRBV6-5 and TRBJ2-3; D is unclear. This CDR3 spans 13 amino acids. Trimming pared 0 bases from V and 3 bases from J, leaving 4 bases between. Germline CDR1 and CDR2: MNHEY and SVGAGI. CDR3 nucleotide sequence: TGTGCCAGCAGTTACTCGACGACAGATACGCAGTATTTT. Translated: CASSYSTTDTQYF.

The chain uses TRBV5-1 and TRBJ2-7; TRBD2 matches at 8 bases. This CDR3 has 14 amino acids. Germline V gives CDR1 SGHRS, CDR2 YFSETQ. With V trimmed by 0 bases and J by 3 bases, 2 bases remained unmatched. Here the CDR3 reads CASSLDGGDYEQYF. The CDR3 DNA reads as TGCGCCAGCAGCTTGGACGGGGGGGACTACGAGCAGTACTTC.

The V and J genes are TRBV6-5 and TRBJ2-3; a possible D gene is TRBD1 (6 bases). This CDR3 has 14 amino acids. The germline V gene encodes CDR1 MNHEY and CDR2 SVGAGI. Trimming shortened V by 6 bases and J by 2 bases, and 12 bases separated the two germline ends. In nucleotides, the CDR3 is TGTGCCAGCAGCCAAGGGGGTTTCACAGATACGCAGTATTTT. Translated, it gives CASSQGGFTDTQYF.

CDR3 amino acids: CASSPFFPDSYNEQFF. The CDR3 nucleotides are TGTGCCAGCAGCCCATTTTTCCCTGACAGCTACAATGAGCAGTTCTTC. The genes are TRBV5-6 and TRBJ2-1; a possible D gene is TRBD1 (5 bases). Per the germline V gene, CDR1 is SGHDT and CDR2 is YYEEEE. Trimming removed 4 bases at V and 3 bases at J, with 17 bases between. This CDR3 is built from 16 residues.

The chain links TRBV5-6 to TRBJ2-3; D may correspond to TRBD1 or TRBD2 (5 bases each). The CDR3 contains 15 residues. V shed 1 base and J shed 4 bases, with 13 bases lying between them. Germline V gives CDR1 SGHDT, CDR2 YYEEEE. CDR3 region: CASSLPPGTADTQYF. CDR3 nucleotides: TGTGCCAGCAGCTTGCCCCCAGGGACCGCAGATACGCAGTATTTT. The entire variable domain, with the rest obtained from reference TRBV5-6 and TRBJ2-3, is as follows: DAGVTQSPTHLIKTRGQQVTLRCSPKSGHDTVSWYQQALGQGPQFIFQYYEEEERQRGNFPDRFSGHQFPNYSSELNVNALLLGDSALYLCASSLPPGTADTQYFGPGTRLTVL.

The CDR3 nucleotides read TGTGCCAGTAGCGCAGGGGATATTACCTACGAGCAGTACTTC. It encodes CASSAGDITYEQYF. The chain is built from TRBV19 and TRBJ2-7; D is perhaps TRBD1 (6 bases). The CDR3 is 14 residues long. Germline CDR1 is LNHDA and CDR2 is SQIVND (reference sequence). Trimming took 6 bases from V and 2 from J, leaving 14 bases between them.

The rearrangement joins TRBV5-1 to TRBJ2-1; TRBD2 aligns across 8 bases. Germline CDR1 and CDR2: SGHRS and YFSETQ. V shed 2 bases, J shed 9 bases, and the junction held 10 bases outside the gene matches. The CDR3 contains 15 residues. The CDR3 DNA follows: TGCGCCAGCAGCTTAGTTTTTACGGGGACTAGTGAGCAGTTCTTC. It encodes CASSLVFTGTSEQFF.

The rearrangement joins TRBV5-5 to TRBJ1-6; D is ambiguous. Between the trimmed V and J ends, which lost 1 base and 8 bases, there was a span of 13 bases. This CDR3 is 15 amino acids long. Germline loops: CDR1 SGHKS, CDR2 YYEKEE (reference sequence). The CDR3 spells CASSLQATWDSPLHF. Here the CDR3 DNA reads TGTGCCAGCAGCTTGCAGGCAACGTGGGATTCACCCCTCCACTTT.

This chain uses TRBV5-1 with TRBJ2-2; possible D gene TRBD2, 6 bases. Trimming removed 3 bases at V and 5 bases at J, with 14 bases between. This CDR3 comprises 15 residues. The V gene's germline CDR1 is SGHRS and CDR2 YFSETQ. This CDR3 is CASSSPGTLTGELFF. In DNA, the CDR3 is TGCGCCAGCAGCTCCCCCGGGACTCTAACCGGGGAGCTGTTTTTT.

With regard to this clone: The junction and the germline gene differ at one end; a read error may be behind it. The CDR3 protein is CAISEDRDYGYTF. The CDR3 nucleotides are TGTGCCATCAGCGAGGACAGGGACTACGGCTACACCTTC. The rearrangement links TRBV10-3 to TRBJ1-2; 8 bases are shared with TRBD1. From germline, CDR1 is ENHRY and CDR2 SYGVKD. This CDR3 spans 13 amino acids.

This chain connects TRBV5-1 to TRBJ2-7; possibly TRBD1 or TRBD2 for D (6 bases each). Germline V gives CDR1 SGHRS, CDR2 YFSETQ. Deletions cut 6 bases from V and 3 bases from J, with 16 bases between. The CDR3 has 14 residues. CDR3 DNA: TGCGCCAGCAAGTTCGGAGGGGGATACTACGAGCAGTACTTC. It yields the protein CASKFGGGYYEQYF.

The chain has TRBV7-9 and TRBJ1-1; 7 bases fit TRBD1. This CDR3 spans 14 amino acids. The germline gives CDR1 SEHNR, CDR2 FQNEAQ (reference sequence). Losses at the gene ends were 5 bases for V and 4 bases for J; bases not matched to a gene: 7. This chain's CDR3 is CASSRPTGPTEAFF. CDR3 nucleotide sequence: TGTGCCAGCAGCCGACCGACAGGGCCCACTGAAGCTTTCTTT. Looking up the rest from reference TRBV7-9 and TRBJ1-1 gives the full variable domain: DTGVSQNPRHKITKRGQNVTFRCDPISEHNRLYWYRQTLGQGPEFLTYFQNEAQLEKSRLLSDRFSAERPKGSFSTLEIQRTEQGDSAMYLCASSRPTGPTEAFFGQGTRLTVV.

The rearrangement joins TRBV19 to TRBJ1-1, with D maybe TRBD1 (6 bases). With 4 bases removed from V and 4 bases from J, the gap between germline ends came to 13 bases. This CDR3 contains 14 residues. Germline V CDR1 and CDR2: LNHDA, SQIVND (reference sequence). The CDR3 sequence: CASSNRVGGTEAFF. The CDR3 coding sequence is TGTGCCAGTAGTAACAGGGTCGGGGGCACTGAAGCTTTCTTT.

The rearrangement uses TRBV6-5 and TRBJ1-1; 7 bases map to TRBD1. CDR1 MNHEY and CDR2 SVGAGI come from the germline V gene. CDR3 length equals 14 residues. V gave up 5 bases and J gave up 5 bases; unmatched junction bases: 8. CDR3 region: CASSPPGQKTEAFF. CDR3 in DNA: TGTGCCAGCAGTCCCCCGGGACAGAAGACTGAAGCTTTCTTT.

This clone was counted a few times. V is TRBV28 and J is TRBJ2-7; unclear D gene. The CDR3 covers 13 residues. The V gene lost 6 bases and the J gene lost 0 bases, with 9 bases spanning the gap. Germline-derived CDR1 and CDR2 are MDHEN and SYDVKM. CDR3 in amino acids: CASRVSNSYEQYF. The CDR3 region has the DNA TGTGCCAGCAGGGTATCAAACTCCTACGAGCAGTACTTC. The full variable domain, rest sourced from reference TRBV28 and TRBJ2-7, is DVKVTQSSRYLVKRTGEKVFLECVQDMDHENMFWYRQDPGLGLRLIYFSYDVKMKEKGDIPEGYSVSREKKERFSLILESASTNQTSMYLCASRVSNSYEQYFGPGTRLTVT.

In its sample, this clone was seen once. The CDR3 region has the DNA TGTGCCAGCAACGTCCGCTATGGGGCCACTGAAGCTTTCTTT. This sequence encodes CASNVRYGATEAFF. The V call is TRBV6-5, the J call TRBJ1-1; D is possibly TRBD1 (5 bases). The V gene lost 7 bases and the J gene lost 4 bases, with 16 bases spanning the gap. Germline CDR1 reads MNHEY; CDR2 reads SVGAGI. This CDR3 has 14 amino acids.

The genes are TRBV6-1 and TRBJ1-1; tentative D call: TRBD1 (5 bases). Trimming left V 2 bases short and J 4 bases short, with 14 bases between. Germline CDR1 is MNHNS and CDR2 is SASEGT. CDR3 length: 15 amino acids. The CDR3 coding sequence is TGTGCCAGCAGTGAAAACCCGGGTGGGGGCACTGAAGCTTTCTTT. Protein sequence: CASSENPGGGTEAFF.

This chain uses TRBV30 with TRBJ2-5; maybe TRBD2 (5 bases). Trimming cost V 0 bases and J 0 bases, with 17 bases left between them. The CDR3 runs to 17 residues. Germline lookup yields CDR1 GTSNPN and CDR2 SVGIG (reference sequence). Here the CDR3 DNA reads TGTGCCTGGAGTGTTGAGGCAGTTTCGGGGTACCAAGAGACCCAGTACTTC. Its translation: CAWSVEAVSGYQETQYF.

The chain recombines TRBV6-1 with TRBJ2-7; D might be TRBD1 or TRBD2, each matching 5 bases. Trimming cost V 1 base and J 6 bases, with 7 bases left between them. Germline V gene data show CDR1 as MNHNS and CDR2 as SASEGT. The CDR3 loop spans 12 amino acids. The CDR3 sequence is CASSEGDGEQYF. Here the CDR3 DNA reads TGTGCCAGCAGTGAAGGGGACGGCGAGCAGTACTTC.

The chain recombines TRBV10-3 with TRBJ2-7, with 11 positions matching TRBD2. Germline V gives CDR1 ENHRY, CDR2 SYGVKD. Losses at the gene ends were 4 bases for V and 2 bases for J; bases not matched to a gene: 4. This CDR3 contains 15 residues. The CDR3 loop reads CAISGLAGRTYEQYF. CDR3 sequence (DNA): TGTGCCATCAGTGGACTAGCGGGGCGCACCTACGAGCAGTACTTC.

In this sample, this clone turned up once. The V call is TRBV7-2, the J call TRBJ2-7; D is ambiguous. Trimming left V 5 bases short and J 7 bases short, with 15 bases between. The CDR3 is 13 residues long. Germline loops: CDR1 SGHTA, CDR2 FQGNSA. CDR3 sequence reads: CASSPRRTEEQYF. CDR3 nucleotide sequence: TGTGCCAGCAGCCCGAGAAGGACCGAAGAGCAGTACTTC.

The chain couples TRBV5-4 to TRBJ2-7, with D possibly matching TRBD2 (6 bases). The V end lost 4 bases, the J end lost 4 bases, and 9 bases lay between the germline ends. The CDR3 runs 12 residues. Germline assignment: CDR1 SGHNT and CDR2 YYREEE (reference sequence). The DNA for the CDR3 is TGTGCCAGCAGCCCCCGGGGGTACGAGCAGTACTTC. It codes for CASSPRGYEQYF. Complete variable domain (other parts from reference TRBV5-4 and TRBJ2-7): ETGVTQSPTHLIKTRGQQVTLRCSSQSGHNTVSWYQQALGQGPQFIFQYYREEENGRGNFPPRFSGLQFPNYSSELNVNALELDDSALYLCASSPRGYEQYFGPGTRLTVT.

The chain has TRBV6-1 and TRBJ1-5, with D possibly being TRBD1 (5 bases). V lost 10 bases, J lost 6 bases, and 19 bases lay in between. The CDR3 extends over 14 amino acids. The germline V gene has CDR1 MNHNS and CDR2 SASEGT. CDR3 region: CATQGASSGQPQHF. CDR3 DNA sequence: TGTGCCACGCAGGGCGCGTCTTCCGGTCAGCCCCAGCATTTT.

This chain links TRBV25-1 with TRBJ2-7; the match to TRBD1 covers 7 bases. The CDR3 runs 16 residues. Unmatched junction bases numbered 8, after V lost 1 base and J lost 2 bases. Germline assignment: CDR1 MGHDK and CDR2 SYGVNS. The CDR3 DNA reads as TGTGCCAGCAGTGAATTAGGGGGCGGCCCTCCCTACGAGCAGTACTTC. It codes for CASSELGGGPPYEQYF.